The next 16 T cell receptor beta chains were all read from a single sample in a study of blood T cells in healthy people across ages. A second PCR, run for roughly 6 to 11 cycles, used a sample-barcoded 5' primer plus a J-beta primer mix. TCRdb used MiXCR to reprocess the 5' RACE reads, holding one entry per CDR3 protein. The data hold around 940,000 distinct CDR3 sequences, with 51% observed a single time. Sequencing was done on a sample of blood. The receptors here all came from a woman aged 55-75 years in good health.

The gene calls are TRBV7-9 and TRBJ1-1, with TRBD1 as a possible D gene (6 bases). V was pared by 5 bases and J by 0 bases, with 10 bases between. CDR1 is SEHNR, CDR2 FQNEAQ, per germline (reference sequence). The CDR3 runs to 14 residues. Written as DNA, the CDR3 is TGTGCCAGCAGCGACAGGTTCATGAACACTGAAGCTTTCTTT. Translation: CASSDRFMNTEAFF.

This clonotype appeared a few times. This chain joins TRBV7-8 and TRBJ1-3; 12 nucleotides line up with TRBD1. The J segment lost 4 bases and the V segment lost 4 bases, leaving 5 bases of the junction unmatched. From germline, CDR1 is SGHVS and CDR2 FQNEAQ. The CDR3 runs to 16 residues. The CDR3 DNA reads TGTGCCAGCAGCTCAGTCGGGACAGGGGGCGGAAACACCATATATTTT. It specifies CASSSVGTGGGNTIYF. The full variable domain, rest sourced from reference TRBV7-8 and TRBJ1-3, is GAGVSQSPRYKVAKRGQDVALRCDPISGHVSLFWYQQALGQGPEFLTYFQNEAQLDKSGLPSDRFFAERPEGSVSTLKIQRTQQEDSAVYLCASSSVGTGGGNTIYFGEGSWLTVV.

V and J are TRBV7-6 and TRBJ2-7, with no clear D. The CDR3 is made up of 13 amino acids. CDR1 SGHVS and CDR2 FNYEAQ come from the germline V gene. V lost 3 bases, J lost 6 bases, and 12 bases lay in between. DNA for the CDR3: TGTGCCAGCAGCTTCGACACCGAAGGCGAGCAGTACTTC. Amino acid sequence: CASSFDTEGEQYF.

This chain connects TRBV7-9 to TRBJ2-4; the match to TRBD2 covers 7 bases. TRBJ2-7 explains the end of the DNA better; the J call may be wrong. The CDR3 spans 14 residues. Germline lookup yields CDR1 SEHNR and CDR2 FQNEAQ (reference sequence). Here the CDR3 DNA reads TGTGCCAGTAGCGCTACTAGCGCTATTTACGAGCAGTACTTC. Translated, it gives CASSATSAIYEQYF.

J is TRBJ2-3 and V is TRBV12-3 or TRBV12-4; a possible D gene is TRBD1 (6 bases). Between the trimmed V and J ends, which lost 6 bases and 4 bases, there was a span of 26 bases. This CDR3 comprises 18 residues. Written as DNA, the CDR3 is TGTGCCAGCAGCTCGCGTTCTCGTTCCAGGACAGCACCAGATACGCAGTATTTT. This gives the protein CASSSRSRSRTAPDTQYF.

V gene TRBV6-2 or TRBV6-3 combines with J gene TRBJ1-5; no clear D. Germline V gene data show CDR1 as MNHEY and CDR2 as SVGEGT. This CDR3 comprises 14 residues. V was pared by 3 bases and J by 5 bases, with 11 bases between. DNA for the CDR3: TGTGCCAGCAGTTATTTCCAAATTCATCAGCCCCAGCATTTT. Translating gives CASSYFQIHQPQHF.

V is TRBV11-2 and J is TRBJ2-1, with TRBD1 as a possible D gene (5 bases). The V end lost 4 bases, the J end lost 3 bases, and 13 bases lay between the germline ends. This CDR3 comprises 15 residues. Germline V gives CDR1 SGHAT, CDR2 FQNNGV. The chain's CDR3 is CASSYQGGSYNEQFF. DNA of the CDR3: TGTGCCAGCAGCTACCAGGGCGGAAGCTACAATGAGCAGTTCTTC.

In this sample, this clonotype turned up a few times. The CDR3 DNA follows: TGTGCCAGCAGCCCAGCTCGAGGGACCTCCTACGAGCAGTACTTC. Translated: CASSPARGTSYEQYF. The V and J genes are TRBV7-9 and TRBJ2-7; D assignment may be TRBD1 or TRBD2 (5 bases each). The CDR3 runs 15 residues. V dropped 5 bases and J dropped 0 bases, with 14 bases sitting between them. Germline V lookup: CDR1 SEHNR, CDR2 FQNEAQ (reference sequence).

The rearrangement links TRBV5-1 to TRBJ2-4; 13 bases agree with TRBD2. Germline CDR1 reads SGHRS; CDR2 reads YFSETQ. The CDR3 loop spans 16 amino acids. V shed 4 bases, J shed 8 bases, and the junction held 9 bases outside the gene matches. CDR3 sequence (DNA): TGCGCCAGCAGCCCGAGGACTAGCGGGAGCCAGTACATTCAGTACTTC. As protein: CASSPRTSGSQYIQYF. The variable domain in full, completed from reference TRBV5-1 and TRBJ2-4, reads KAGVTQTPRYLIKTRGQQVTLSCSPISGHRSVSWYQQTPGQGLQFLFEYFSETQRNKGNFPGRFSGRQFSNSRSEMNVSTLELGDSALYLCASSPRTSGSQYIQYFGAGTRLSVL.

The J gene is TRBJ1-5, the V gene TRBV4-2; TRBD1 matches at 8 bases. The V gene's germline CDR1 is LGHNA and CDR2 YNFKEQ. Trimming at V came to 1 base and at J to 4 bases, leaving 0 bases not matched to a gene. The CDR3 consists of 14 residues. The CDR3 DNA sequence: TGTGCCAGCAGCCAAGGACAGGGGAATCAGCCCCAGCATTTT. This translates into CASSQGQGNQPQHF.

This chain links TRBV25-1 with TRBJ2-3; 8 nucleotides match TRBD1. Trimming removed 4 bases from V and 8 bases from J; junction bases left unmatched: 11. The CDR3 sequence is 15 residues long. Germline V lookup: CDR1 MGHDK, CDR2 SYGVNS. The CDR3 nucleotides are TGTGCCAGCAGTGCCACAATAGACAGGGGTCCTACGCAGTATTTT. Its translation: CASSATIDRGPTQYF.

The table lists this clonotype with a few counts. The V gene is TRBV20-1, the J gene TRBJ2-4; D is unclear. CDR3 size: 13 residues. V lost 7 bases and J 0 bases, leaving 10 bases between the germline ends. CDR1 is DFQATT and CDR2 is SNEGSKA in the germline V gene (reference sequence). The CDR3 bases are TGCAGTGTTGGAAATCTAGCCAAAAACATTCAGTACTTC. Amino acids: CSVGNLAKNIQYF.

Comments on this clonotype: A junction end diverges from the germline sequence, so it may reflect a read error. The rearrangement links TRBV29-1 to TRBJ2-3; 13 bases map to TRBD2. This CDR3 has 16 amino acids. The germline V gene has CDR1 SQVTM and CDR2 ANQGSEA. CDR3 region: CSVQSWTSGREDAQYF. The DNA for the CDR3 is TGCAGCGTTCAATCGTGGACTAGCGGGAGAGAAGATGCGCAGTATTTT.

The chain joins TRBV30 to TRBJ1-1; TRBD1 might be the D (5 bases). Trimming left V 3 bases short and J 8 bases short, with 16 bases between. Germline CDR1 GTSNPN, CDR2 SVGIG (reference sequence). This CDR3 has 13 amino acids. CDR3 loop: CAWSTTRTREAFF. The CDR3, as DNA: TGTGCCTGGAGCACCACCCGGACACGCGAAGCTTTCTTT.

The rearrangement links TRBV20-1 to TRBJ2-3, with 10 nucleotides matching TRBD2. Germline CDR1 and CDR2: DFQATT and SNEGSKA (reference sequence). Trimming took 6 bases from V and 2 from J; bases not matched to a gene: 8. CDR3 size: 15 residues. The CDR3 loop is CSASGRAANTDTQYF. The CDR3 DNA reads TGCAGTGCCAGCGGGAGGGCCGCTAACACAGATACGCAGTATTTT.

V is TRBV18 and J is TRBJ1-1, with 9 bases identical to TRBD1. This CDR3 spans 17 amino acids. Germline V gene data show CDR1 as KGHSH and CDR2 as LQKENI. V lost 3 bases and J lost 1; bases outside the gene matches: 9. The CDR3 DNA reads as TGTGCCAGCTCACCCCTCCGGGACAGGGTTCCGAACACTGAAGCTTTCTTT. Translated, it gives CASSPLRDRVPNTEAFF.